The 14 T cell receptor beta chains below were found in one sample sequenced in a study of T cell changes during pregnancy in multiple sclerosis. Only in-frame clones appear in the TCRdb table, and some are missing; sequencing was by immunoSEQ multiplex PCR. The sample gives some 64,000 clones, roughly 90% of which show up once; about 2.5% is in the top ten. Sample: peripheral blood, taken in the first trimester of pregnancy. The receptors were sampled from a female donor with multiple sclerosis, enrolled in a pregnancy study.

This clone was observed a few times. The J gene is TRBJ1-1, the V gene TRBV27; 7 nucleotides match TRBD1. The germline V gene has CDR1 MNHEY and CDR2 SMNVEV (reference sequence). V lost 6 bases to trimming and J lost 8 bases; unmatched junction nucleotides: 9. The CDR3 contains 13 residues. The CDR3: CASRATGSTEAFF. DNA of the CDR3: TGTGCCAGCAGGGCGACAGGGTCCACGGAAGCTTTCTTT.

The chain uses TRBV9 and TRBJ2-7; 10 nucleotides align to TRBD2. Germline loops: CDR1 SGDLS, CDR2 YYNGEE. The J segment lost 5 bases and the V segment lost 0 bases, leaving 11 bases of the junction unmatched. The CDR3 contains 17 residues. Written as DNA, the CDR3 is TGTGCCAGCAGCGTAGATTCGTCTAGCGGGAGTATCGACGAGCAGTACTTC. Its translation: CASSVDSSSGSIDEQYF. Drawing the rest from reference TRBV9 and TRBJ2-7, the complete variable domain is DSGVTQTPKHLITATGQRVTLRCSPRSGDLSVYWYQQSLDQGLQFLIQYYNGEERAKGNILERFSAQQFPDLHSELNLSSLELGDSALYFCASSVDSSSGSIDEQYFGPGTRLTVT.

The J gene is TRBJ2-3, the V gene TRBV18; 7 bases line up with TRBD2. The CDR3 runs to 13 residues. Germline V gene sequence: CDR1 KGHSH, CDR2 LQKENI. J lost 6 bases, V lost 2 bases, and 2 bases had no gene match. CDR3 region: CASSPTSVDTQYF. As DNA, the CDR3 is TGTGCCAGCTCACCAACTAGCGTGGATACGCAGTATTTT.

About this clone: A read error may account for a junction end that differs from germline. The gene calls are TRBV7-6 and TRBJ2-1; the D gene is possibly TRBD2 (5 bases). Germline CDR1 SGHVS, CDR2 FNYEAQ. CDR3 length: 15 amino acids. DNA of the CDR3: TGTGCCAGCAGTTTAGCGCTGAGCTCCTACAATGAGCAGTTCTTC. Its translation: CASSLALSSYNEQFF.

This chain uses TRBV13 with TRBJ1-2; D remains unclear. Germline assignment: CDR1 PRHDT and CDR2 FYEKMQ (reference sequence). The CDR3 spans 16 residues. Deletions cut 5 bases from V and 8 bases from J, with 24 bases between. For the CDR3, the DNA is TGTGCCAGCAGCCATTCAAGGATCCCCCTGGAGCGGGGCTACACCTTC. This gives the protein CASSHSRIPLERGYTF. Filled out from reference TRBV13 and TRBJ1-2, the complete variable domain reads AAGVIQSPRHLIKEKRETATLKCYPIPRHDTVYWYQQGPGQDPQFLISFYEKMQSDKGSIPDRFSAQQFSDYHSELNMSSLELGDSALYFCASSHSRIPLERGYTFGSGTRLTVV.

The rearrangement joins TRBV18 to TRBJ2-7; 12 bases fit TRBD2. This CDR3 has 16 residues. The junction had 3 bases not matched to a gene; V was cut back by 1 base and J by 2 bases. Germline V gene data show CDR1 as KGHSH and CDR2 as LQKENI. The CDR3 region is CASSPRGLAGTYEQYF. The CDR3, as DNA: TGTGCCAGCTCACCACGGGGACTAGCGGGCACCTACGAGCAGTACTTC.

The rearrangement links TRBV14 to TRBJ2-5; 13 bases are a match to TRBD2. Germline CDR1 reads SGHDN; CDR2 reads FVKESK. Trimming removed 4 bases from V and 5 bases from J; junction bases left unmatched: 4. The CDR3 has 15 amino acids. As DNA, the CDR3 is TGTGCCAGCAGCCTCTGGACTAGCGGGAGTGAGACCCAGTACTTC. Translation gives CASSLWTSGSETQYF.

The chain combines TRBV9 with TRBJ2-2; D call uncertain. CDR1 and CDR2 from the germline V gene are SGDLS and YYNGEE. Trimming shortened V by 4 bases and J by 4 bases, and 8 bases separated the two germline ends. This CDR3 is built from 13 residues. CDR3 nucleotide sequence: TGTGCCAGCAGCCCTGGGCGCACCGGGGAGCTGTTTTTT. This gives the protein CASSPGRTGELFF.

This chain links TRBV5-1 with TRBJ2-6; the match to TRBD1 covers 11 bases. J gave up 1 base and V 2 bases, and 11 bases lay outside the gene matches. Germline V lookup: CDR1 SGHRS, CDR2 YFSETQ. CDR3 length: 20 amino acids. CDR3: CASSFIGPGQGASGANVLTF. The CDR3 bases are TGCGCCAGCAGCTTTATTGGCCCCGGACAGGGGGCGTCTGGGGCCAACGTCCTGACTTTC. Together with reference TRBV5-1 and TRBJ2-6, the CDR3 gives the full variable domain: KAGVTQTPRYLIKTRGQQVTLSCSPISGHRSVSWYQQTPGQGLQFLFEYFSETQRNKGNFPGRFSGRQFSNSRSEMNVSTLELGDSALYLCASSFIGPGQGASGANVLTFGAGSRLTVL.

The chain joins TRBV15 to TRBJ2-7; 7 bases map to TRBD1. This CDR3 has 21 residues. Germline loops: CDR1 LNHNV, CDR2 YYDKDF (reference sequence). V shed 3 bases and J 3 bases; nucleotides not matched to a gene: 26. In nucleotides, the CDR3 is TGTGCCACCAGCAGGATCCCCTCGACCAGGACAGGATCCGGAGCCCGCTACGAGCAGTACTTC. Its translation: CATSRIPSTRTGSGARYEQYF.

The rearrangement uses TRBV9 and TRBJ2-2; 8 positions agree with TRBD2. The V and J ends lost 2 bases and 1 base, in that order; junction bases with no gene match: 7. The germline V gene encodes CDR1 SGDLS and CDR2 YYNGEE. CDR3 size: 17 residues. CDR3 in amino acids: CASSVDGLALNTGELFF. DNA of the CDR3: TGTGCCAGCAGCGTGGATGGACTAGCCCTGAACACCGGGGAGCTGTTTTTT.

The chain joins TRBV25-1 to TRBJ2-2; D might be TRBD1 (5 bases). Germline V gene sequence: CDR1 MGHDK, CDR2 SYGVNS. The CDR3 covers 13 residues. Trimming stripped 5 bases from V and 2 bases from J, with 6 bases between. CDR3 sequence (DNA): TGTGCCAGCAGTCGGACAAACACCGGGGAGCTGTTTTTT. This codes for CASSRTNTGELFF. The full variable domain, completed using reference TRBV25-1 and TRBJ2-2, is EADIYQTPRYLVIGTGKKITLECSQTMGHDKMYWYQQDPGMELHLIHYSYGVNSTEKGDLSSESTVSRIRTEHFPLTLESARPSHTSQYLCASSRTNTGELFFGEGSRLTVL.

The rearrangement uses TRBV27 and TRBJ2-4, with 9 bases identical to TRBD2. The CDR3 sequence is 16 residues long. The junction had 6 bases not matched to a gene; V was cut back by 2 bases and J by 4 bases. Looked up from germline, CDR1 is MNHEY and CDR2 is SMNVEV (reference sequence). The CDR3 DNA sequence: TGTGCCAGCAGTTTACAGCAGCGGGAGGCAAAAAACATTCAGTACTTC. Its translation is CASSLQQREAKNIQYF.

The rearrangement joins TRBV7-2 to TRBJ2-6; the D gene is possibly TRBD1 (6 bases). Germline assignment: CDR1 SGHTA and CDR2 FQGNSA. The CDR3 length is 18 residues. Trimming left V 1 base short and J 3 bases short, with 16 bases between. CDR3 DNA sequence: TGTGCCAGCAGCTTAGGTACGGGACACGGCCTTGGGGCCAACGTCCTGACTTTC. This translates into CASSLGTGHGLGANVLTF.